This T cell receptor beta chain comes out of a study of post-analysis software for immune sequencing data. Per germline, CDR1 DFQATT and CDR2 SNEGSKA (reference sequence). This CDR3 is built from 19 residues. V lost 6 bases and J lost 0, with 27 bases in between. On this clonotype itself: Its antigen is unknown.

Study results and limitations: Higher frequency in patients than in controls was seen for about five TRBV segments, with TRBV5-6, TRBV5-1 and TRBV20-1 among them. Controls had significantly higher normalized Chao1 diversity than multiple sclerosis patients.

Sequencing libraries made from TCR beta cDNA carried unique molecular identifiers. TCRdb re-called the PCR reads with MiXCR, one entry per CDR3 protein. The sample includes some 690,000 distinct CDR3 sequences, 55% to 70% of them seen just once. The sample consisted of blood. The TCR sequence derives from a girl under 10 years old with multiple sclerosis. The rearrangement joins TRBV20-1 to TRBJ2-1, with D unclear. The CDR3 sequence is CSARPPGIASRSSYNEQFF. The CDR3 region has the DNA TGCAGTGCCCGACCGCCAGGCATTGCGTCCAGGAGCTCCTACAATGAGCAGTTCTTC.